A single sample is the source of the 25 T cell receptor delta chains below, sequenced in a study of gamma-delta T cells after stem cell transplantation. TCRdb reprocessed the RT-PCR reads using CATT. Seen here are under 2,000 delta-chain clones, about 14% observed once, and the top ten hold approximately 28%. The source material was gamma-delta T cells. Receptors originate from a human donor. It is not recorded whose cells these are; they may come from a transplant donor.

This clone occurred a few times. J is TRDJ1 and V is TRDV1; 10 bases agree with TRDD3. The CDR3 runs to 19 residues. Germline CDR1 and CDR2: TSWWSYY and QGS. V gave up 3 bases and J gave up 0 bases; unmatched junction bases: 13. The DNA of the CDR3 is TGTGCTCTTGGGGAGATAGAGCTGGGGGATAGGTCTTACACCGATAAACTCATCTTT. This gives the protein CALGEIELGDRSYTDKLIF.

Notes on this clone: The junction differs from germline at one of its ends, possibly a read error. The chain has TRDV2 and TRDJ3, with TRDD3 matching over 13 bases. In germline, CDR1 is GEAIGNYY, CDR2 EKD. The CDR3 extends over 19 amino acids. CDR3 sequence: CACDSVLGDTSLDTRQMFF. CDR3 DNA sequence: TGTGCCTGTGACTCAGTACTGGGGGATACGTCCTTGGACACCCGACAGATGTTTTTC.

This clone was seen a handful of times. Here the CDR3 reads CACDSVIGGRNKLIF. CDR3 bases: TGTGCCTGTGACTCGGTCATTGGGGGACGTAATAAACTCATCTTT. The chain links TRDV2 to TRDJ1; 7 bases agree with TRDD3. Per germline, CDR1 GEAIGNYY and CDR2 EKD. CDR3 size: 15 residues. V was clipped by 3 bases and J by 6 bases; unmatched bases: 12.

With regard to this clone: Translating this DNA gives a protein that differs at residue 10 from the TCRdb one, which belongs to a much larger clone; a read error is likely, and the protein shown is this translation. J is TRDJ1 and V is TRDV2; D gene uncertain. Germline CDR1 is GEAIGNYY and CDR2 is EKD. This CDR3 is 14 amino acids long. In nucleotides, the CDR3 is TGTGCCTGTGACCATATTGCAAACACCGAGAAACTCATCTTT. The encoded protein is CACDHIANTEKLIF.

This clone was seen only a few times. The chain couples TRDV2 to TRDJ1; a weak D match, TRDD3 (5 bases). The CDR3 loop spans 19 amino acids. Germline lookup yields CDR1 GEAIGNYY and CDR2 EKD. Trimming stripped 3 bases from V and 0 bases from J, with 25 bases between. The CDR3 reads CACDPVSGGPPIYTDKLIF. CDR3 DNA sequence: TGTGCCTGTGACCCCGTTTCCGGGGGGCCACCGATTTACACCGATAAACTCATCTTT.

For this clone: This may be a read error, as it is one base from a much larger clone. The V call is TRDV2, the J call TRDJ1; D remains ambiguous. CDR1 and CDR2 (germline): GEAIGNYY, EKD. Trimming took off 0 bases at V and 0 bases at J, with 19 bases between the two ends. CDR3 length: 18 residues. The CDR3 region is CACDTVELEDRNTDKLIF. DNA for the CDR3: TGTGCCTGTGACACCGTAGAGCTGGAGGACCGCAACACCGATAAACTCATCTTT.

The rearrangement joins TRDV2 to TRDJ3, with 12 bases identical to TRDD3. CDR1 and CDR2 (germline): GEAIGNYY, EKD. CDR3 length: 21 amino acids. Trimming cost V 0 bases and J 0 bases; bases outside gene matches: 8. CDR3 DNA sequence: TGTGCCTGTGACACCGCGGCTGGGGGATACGAGAGCTCCTGGGACACCCGACAGATGTTTTTC. Protein: CACDTAAGGYESSWDTRQMFF.

This clone was recorded a few times. The V and J genes are TRDV2 and TRDJ1, with 11 bases that match TRDD3. Germline CDR1 is GEAIGNYY and CDR2 is EKD. Unmatched junction bases numbered 6, after V lost 4 bases and J lost 3 bases. This CDR3 comprises 15 residues. CDR3 coding DNA: TGTGCCTGTGAGAGACTGGGGGATAACGCCGATAAACTCATCTTT. Protein sequence: CACERLGDNADKLIF.

Notes on this clone: The protein held in TCRdb is that of a much larger clone and does not match this DNA's translation at residue 7, likely because of a read error; the protein shown is translated from the DNA. The chain combines TRDV2 with TRDJ1; 7 bases match TRDD3. J gave up 1 base and V 3 bases, and 10 bases lay outside the gene matches. The CDR3 runs to 16 residues. The V gene's germline CDR1 is GEAIGNYY and CDR2 EKD. The DNA of the CDR3 is TGTGCCTGTGACCATCTACGGGGGGATTCCACCGATAAACTCATCTTT. Its protein product is CACDHLRGDSTDKLIF.

The chain recombines TRDV1 with TRDJ1; D is possibly TRDD3 (6 bases). No J gene was available from TCRdb, and it was assigned here by a germline match of the DNA. Between the trimmed V and J ends, which lost 0 bases and 5 bases, there was a span of 28 bases. The CDR3 loop spans 20 amino acids. CDR1 and CDR2 (germline): TSWWSYY, QGS. In DNA form, the CDR3 reads TGTGCTCTTGGGGAACTAGGTACCAGGCCGCCCCGGCCGGGGGAAGATAAACTCATCTTT. Translating gives CALGELGTRPPRPGEDKLIF.

This sequence joins TRDV2 and TRDJ1; 13 nucleotides match TRDD3. CDR1 is GEAIGNYY and CDR2 is EKD in the germline V gene. Unmatched junction bases numbered 9, after V lost 0 bases and J lost 3 bases. The CDR3 totals 18 residues. The CDR3 spells CACDTVGTGGYEPDKLIF. CDR3 DNA: TGTGCCTGTGACACCGTCGGGACTGGGGGATACGAACCCGATAAACTCATCTTT.

This clone ranks as large. This chain links TRDV2 with TRDJ1, with 11 bases identical to TRDD3. Germline V gives CDR1 GEAIGNYY, CDR2 EKD. This CDR3 comprises 18 residues. Losses at the gene ends were 3 bases for V and 0 bases for J; bases not matched to a gene: 11. The CDR3 sequence is CACDPVLGDRGYTDKLIF. In nucleotides, the CDR3 is TGTGCCTGTGACCCCGTACTGGGGGATAGAGGGTACACCGATAAACTCATCTTT.

This clone was counted a few times. The rearrangement links TRDV2 to TRDJ1; the match to TRDD3 covers 9 bases. J was trimmed by 1 base and V by 3 bases; bases with no gene match: 14. The CDR3 has 18 residues. The germline V gene has CDR1 GEAIGNYY and CDR2 EKD. CDR3 nucleotide sequence: TGTGCCTGTGACCCGCTGGCTACTGGGGGAGGGGGCACCGATAAACTCATCTTT. This sequence encodes CACDPLATGGGGTDKLIF.

Relative to its sample, this clone is large. The chain joins TRDV2 to TRDJ1; 9 nucleotides agree with TRDD3. Germline assignment: CDR1 GEAIGNYY and CDR2 EKD. This CDR3 has 16 residues. Trimming removed 0 bases from V and 7 bases from J; junction bases left unmatched: 11. The CDR3 here is CACDTVSGDTGVKLIF. For the CDR3, the DNA is TGTGCCTGTGACACCGTTTCGGGGGATACTGGGGTTAAACTCATCTTT.

The chain links TRDV2 to TRDJ1; D ambiguous. CDR1 is GEAIGNYY, CDR2 EKD, per germline. This CDR3 is 17 amino acids long. Trimming cost V 2 bases and J 0 bases, with 18 bases left between them. The CDR3 nucleotides read TGTGCCTGTGACAACGTTAGTCGACGACTTTACACCGATAAACTCATCTTT. Protein sequence: CACDNVSRRLYTDKLIF.

The J gene is TRDJ1, the V gene TRDV2, with TRDD3 matching 9 bases. Looked up from germline, CDR1 is GEAIGNYY and CDR2 is EKD. CDR3 length equals 18 residues. Trimming removed 5 bases from V and 1 base from J; junction bases left unmatched: 16. The CDR3 sequence: CACGLSYPAGGSTDKLIF. CDR3 DNA sequence: TGTGCCTGTGGCCTTTCCTACCCGGCTGGGGGATCCACCGATAAACTCATCTTT.

The V and J genes are TRDV2 and TRDJ1; 7 positions agree with TRDD3. The germline CDR1 and CDR2 sequences are GEAIGNYY and EKD. V lost 0 bases to trimming and J lost 0 bases; unmatched junction nucleotides: 9. This CDR3 comprises 17 residues. The CDR3: CACDTASWGRYTDKLIF. CDR3 nucleotides: TGTGCCTGTGACACCGCTTCTTGGGGGAGGTACACCGATAAACTCATCTTT.

The CDR3 DNA reads as TGTGCCTGTGACGTACTGGGGGATACGCACACCGATAAACTCATCTTT. Translated: CACDVLGDTHTDKLIF. The V and J genes are TRDV2 and TRDJ1; 13 positions match TRDD3. Germline V gene lookup returns CDR1 GEAIGNYY and CDR2 EKD. Trimming removed 3 bases from V and 0 bases from J; junction bases left unmatched: 3. This CDR3 spans 16 amino acids.

The chain joins TRDV2 to TRDJ1; maybe TRDD3 (6 bases). Germline V gene data show CDR1 as GEAIGNYY and CDR2 as EKD. The CDR3 is 14 residues long. The V end lost 0 bases, the J end lost 2 bases, and 9 bases lay between the germline ends. This CDR3 is CACDTVGGTDKLIF. The DNA for the CDR3 is TGTGCCTGTGACACCGTGGGGGGTACCGATAAACTCATCTTT.

The chain joins TRDV2 to TRDJ1; 9 positions match TRDD3. TCRdb lists no J gene, so it was determined here by aligning the DNA to germline. Trimming removed 0 bases from V and 6 bases from J; junction bases left unmatched: 31. This CDR3 has 23 residues. Germline V CDR1 and CDR2: GEAIGNYY, EKD. The CDR3 nucleotides read TGTGCCTGTGACACCGTCATACTGGGGGAAAAATATGAGGTGGGGAGAGGAGCCTATAAACTCATCTTT. It codes for CACDTVILGEKYEVGRGAYKLIF.

The sample holds a few counts of this clone. The junction shows a germline mismatch at one end, possibly a read error. In the same sample, other DNA sequences code for this CDR3. The rearrangement links TRDV2 to TRDJ1; possibly TRDD1 for D (5 bases). This CDR3 is 15 amino acids long. The germline gives CDR1 GEAIGNYY, CDR2 EKD. CDR3 amino acids: CACDAIVYRTDKLIF. The CDR3 DNA reads as TGTGCCTGTGACGCCATAGTGTACCGTACCGATAAGCTCATCTTT.

This clone is medium-sized (0.01 to 0.1%) in the sample. The CDR3 here is CACDTVSKVGYTDKLIF. CDR3 bases: TGTGCCTGTGACACCGTTTCGAAGGTGGGGTACACCGATAAACTCATCTTT. J is TRDJ1 and V is TRDV2; TRDD3 is a possible D gene (5 bases). Germline CDR1 GEAIGNYY, CDR2 EKD. V gave up 0 bases and J gave up 0 bases, with 16 bases separating them. The CDR3 has 17 residues.

In the case of this clone: A far larger clone is just one base off, so this is likely a read error. The chain joins TRDV2 to TRDJ3; tentatively, D is TRDD3 (6 bases). The CDR3 has 20 residues. CDR1 and CDR2 from the germline V gene are GEAIGNYY and EKD. Trimming shortened V by 3 bases and J by 0 bases, and 20 bases separated the two germline ends. This chain's CDR3 is CACDSAEEDTLSWDTRQMFF. The CDR3 nucleotides are TGTGCCTGTGACTCCGCGGAGGAGGATACCCTCTCCTGGGACACCCGACAGATGTTTTTC.

Note on this clone: Given a much more abundant clone one base away, this may be a read error. J is TRDJ3 and V is TRDV2, with 10 nucleotides matching TRDD3. The CDR3 consists of 19 residues. From germline, CDR1 is GEAIGNYY and CDR2 EKD. CDR3: CAWDKLGDRLSWDTRQMFF. The CDR3 nucleotides are TGTGCCTGGGACAAACTGGGGGATCGGCTCTCCTGGGACACCCGACAGATGTTTTTC.

This chain joins TRDV2 and TRDJ1; 9 bases align to TRDD3. CDR3 length: 17 residues. The germline gives CDR1 GEAIGNYY, CDR2 EKD. Losses at the gene ends were 0 bases for V and 1 base for J; bases not matched to a gene: 8. The CDR3: CACDTLLGDISTDKLIF. The CDR3 DNA reads as TGTGCCTGTGACACCTTACTGGGGGACATAAGCACCGATAAACTCATCTTT.